This T cell receptor (beta chain) appears in the sequencing data of a study of T cells after yellow fever vaccination. In the study overall: Preparation of fractions with low cell numbers was performed using SMART-Seq v4 Ultra Low Input.

5'RACE template switching generated TCR cDNA, adding a universal primer site and UMIs. TCRdb redid the calling of the 5' RACE reads with MiXCR, one entry per CDR3 protein. The data hold under 250,000 distinct CDR3 sequences, with approximately 3.2% observed a single time. This clonotype was detected many times. Its antigen is unknown. CDR1 SGHDN and CDR2 FVKESK come from the germline V gene. Trimming cost V 10 bases and J 3 bases, with 16 bases left between them. The CDR3 totals 13 residues. Study conclusions and caveats: Any FACS-sorted repertoire could hold abundant clonotypes that contaminate it from the bulk population.

This TCR was sampled from a man aged 18 to 29 who received the YFV17D yellow fever vaccine. This chain uses TRBV14 with TRBJ2-7, with D perhaps TRBD1 (6 bases). Sequenced material: CD4+ T cells sorted from PBMCs, taken 10 days after the yellow fever booster vaccination. CDR3: CAISVGAVYEQYF. For the CDR3, the DNA is TGTGCCATCTCCGTGGGGGCGGTCTACGAGCAGTACTTC.